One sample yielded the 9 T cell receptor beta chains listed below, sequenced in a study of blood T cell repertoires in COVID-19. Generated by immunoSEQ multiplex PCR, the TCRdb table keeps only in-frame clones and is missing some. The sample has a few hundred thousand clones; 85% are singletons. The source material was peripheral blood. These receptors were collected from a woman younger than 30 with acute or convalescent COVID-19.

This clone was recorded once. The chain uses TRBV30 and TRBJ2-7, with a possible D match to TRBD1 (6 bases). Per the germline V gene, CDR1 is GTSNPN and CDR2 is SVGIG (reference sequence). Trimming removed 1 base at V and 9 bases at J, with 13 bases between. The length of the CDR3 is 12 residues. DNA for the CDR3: TGTGCCTGGAGTGGGACTTGGGGGCGGCAGTACTTC. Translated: CAWSGTWGRQYF.

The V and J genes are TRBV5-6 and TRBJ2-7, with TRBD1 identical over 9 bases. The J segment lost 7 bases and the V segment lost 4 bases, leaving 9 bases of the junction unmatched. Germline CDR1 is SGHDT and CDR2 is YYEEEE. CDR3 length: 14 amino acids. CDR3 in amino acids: CASSGPGQGYEQYF. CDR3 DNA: TGTGCCAGCAGCGGCCCGGGACAGGGTTATGAGCAGTACTTC.

The CDR3 region is CASSFWTGNSYEQYF. CDR3 sequence (DNA): TGTGCCAGCAGTTTCTGGACAGGGAACTCCTACGAGCAGTACTTC. The chain employs TRBV27 and TRBJ2-7; 8 positions match TRBD1. The V gene's germline CDR1 is MNHEY and CDR2 SMNVEV (reference sequence). This CDR3 has 15 residues. V trimming: 3 bases; J trimming: 0 bases; junction bases outside the gene matches: 4.

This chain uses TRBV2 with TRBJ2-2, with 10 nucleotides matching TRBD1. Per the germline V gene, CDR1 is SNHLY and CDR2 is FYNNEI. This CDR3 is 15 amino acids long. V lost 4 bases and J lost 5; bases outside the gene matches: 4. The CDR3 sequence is CASSGQGAQTGELFF. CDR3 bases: TGTGCCAGCAGTGGACAGGGGGCGCAGACCGGGGAGCTGTTTTTT.

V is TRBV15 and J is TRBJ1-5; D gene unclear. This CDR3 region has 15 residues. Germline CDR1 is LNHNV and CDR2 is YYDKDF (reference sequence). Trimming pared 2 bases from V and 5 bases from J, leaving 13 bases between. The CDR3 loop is CATSRPEGGDQPQHF. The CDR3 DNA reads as TGTGCCACCAGCAGACCGGAGGGCGGGGATCAGCCCCAGCATTTT.

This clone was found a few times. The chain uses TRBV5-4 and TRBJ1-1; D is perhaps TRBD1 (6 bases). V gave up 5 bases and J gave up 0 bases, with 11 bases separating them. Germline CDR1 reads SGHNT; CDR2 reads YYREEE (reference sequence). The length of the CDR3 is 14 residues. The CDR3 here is CASRRTVVNTEAFF. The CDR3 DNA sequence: TGTGCCAGCAGACGGACAGTGGTGAACACTGAAGCTTTCTTT.

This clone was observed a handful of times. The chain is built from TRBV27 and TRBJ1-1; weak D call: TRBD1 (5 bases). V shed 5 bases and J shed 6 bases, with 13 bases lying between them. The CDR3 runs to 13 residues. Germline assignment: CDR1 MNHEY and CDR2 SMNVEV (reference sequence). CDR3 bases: TGTGCCAGCAGTAGCCCGGGGGGGTCTGAAGCTTTCTTT. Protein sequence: CASSSPGGSEAFF.

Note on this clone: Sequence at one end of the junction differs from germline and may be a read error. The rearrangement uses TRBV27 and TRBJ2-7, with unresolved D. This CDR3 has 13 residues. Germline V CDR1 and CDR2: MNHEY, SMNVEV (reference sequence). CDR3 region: CASSPPPGVFSCF. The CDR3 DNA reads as TGTGCCAGCAGTCCCCCCCCGGGTGTATTCTCTTGCTTC.

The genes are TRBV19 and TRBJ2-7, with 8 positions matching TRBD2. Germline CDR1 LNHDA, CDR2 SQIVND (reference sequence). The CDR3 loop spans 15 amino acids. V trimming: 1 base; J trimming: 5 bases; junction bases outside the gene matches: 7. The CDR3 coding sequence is TGTGCCAGTAGTATAGGAAGCGGGAGCCCCCACGAGCAGTACTTC. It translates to CASSIGSGSPHEQYF.